This entry lists 18 T cell receptor beta chains sequenced from one sample in a study of cytomegalovirus exposure and HLA in healthy donors. The PCR contained 60 Vbeta and 13 Jbeta primers. Sequenced by immunoSEQ multiplex PCR; TCRdb stores in-frame clones only, minus some. The sample comprises 90,000 to 100,000 clones, about 70% of which are singletons, and over 1% rests with the top ten. The specimen was PBMCs. The source is a female donor in good health and CMV-seronegative.

This chain joins TRBV2 and TRBJ2-7, with 9 bases that match TRBD1. This CDR3 contains 13 residues. Trimming took 6 bases from V and 5 from J; bases not matched to a gene: 5. In germline, CDR1 is SNHLY, CDR2 FYNNEI. For the CDR3, the DNA is TGTGCCAGCAGCAGCAGGACAGGGGACGAGCAGTACTTC. This encodes CASSSRTGDEQYF.

This sequence joins TRBV5-1 and TRBJ2-3; no clear D gene. In germline, CDR1 is SGHRS, CDR2 YFSETQ. With 0 bases removed from V and 0 bases from J, the gap between germline ends came to 11 bases. CDR3 length: 16 amino acids. CDR3 DNA: TGCGCCAGCAGCTTGGTGCCTGGCTCTAGCACAGATACGCAGTATTTT. As protein: CASSLVPGSSTDTQYF.

The sample holds a few counts of this clone. The chain joins TRBV13 to TRBJ2-7; 7 bases match TRBD1. J was trimmed by 3 bases and V by 6 bases; bases with no gene match: 11. Germline values: CDR1 PRHDT, CDR2 FYEKMQ (reference sequence). The CDR3 has 15 amino acids. In DNA, the CDR3 is TGTGCCAGCAGAATCACCACGTCAGGGGGCTACGAGCAGTACTTC. Protein: CASRITTSGGYEQYF. Supplemented by reference TRBV13 and TRBJ2-7, the full variable domain reads AAGVIQSPRHLIKEKRETATLKCYPIPRHDTVYWYQQGPGQDPQFLISFYEKMQSDKGSIPDRFSAQQFSDYHSELNMSSLELGDSALYFCASRITTSGGYEQYFGPGTRLTVT.

The chain couples TRBV14 to TRBJ2-2, with 9 bases matching TRBD1. The ends lost 5 bases at V and 3 bases at J; junction bases unmatched: 7. The CDR3 covers 16 residues. Germline CDR1 SGHDN, CDR2 FVKESK. CDR3 sequence reads: CASSFGQGFDTGELFF. As DNA, the CDR3 is TGTGCCAGCAGCTTTGGACAGGGGTTCGACACCGGGGAGCTGTTTTTT.

The chain uses TRBV5-1 and TRBJ2-5, with 14 bases aligning to TRBD2. CDR1 and CDR2 from the germline V gene are SGHRS and YFSETQ. The ends lost 5 bases at V and 0 bases at J; junction bases unmatched: 6. The length of the CDR3 is 17 residues. CDR3 bases: TGCGCCAGCAGGGCGGGACTAGCGGGGGTGTACCAAGAGACCCAGTACTTC. Translation: CASRAGLAGVYQETQYF. Using reference TRBV5-1 and TRBJ2-5 for the parts outside the CDR3, the full variable domain is KAGVTQTPRYLIKTRGQQVTLSCSPISGHRSVSWYQQTPGQGLQFLFEYFSETQRNKGNFPGRFSGRQFSNSRSEMNVSTLELGDSALYLCASRAGLAGVYQETQYFGPGTRLLVL.

This clone was observed a handful of times. V and J are TRBV7-9 and TRBJ1-1; no clear D gene. Germline V gives CDR1 SEHNR, CDR2 FQNEAQ (reference sequence). V dropped 5 bases and J dropped 6 bases, with 22 bases sitting between them. The CDR3 has 16 amino acids. The CDR3 protein is CASSPSRGGPSSEAFF. As DNA, the CDR3 is TGTGCCAGCAGCCCGAGTCGTGGAGGCCCCTCATCTGAAGCTTTCTTT.

V usage is TRBV7-9 and J usage is TRBJ1-4, with D unresolved. Looked up from germline, CDR1 is SEHNR and CDR2 is FQNEAQ (reference sequence). This CDR3 comprises 15 residues. V was shortened by 5 bases and J by 4 bases, with 14 bases between the two germline ends. CDR3 DNA: TGTGCCAGCAGCACCGAGGAAGGTCTTAATGAAAAACTGTTTTTT. Protein product: CASSTEEGLNEKLFF.

This clone was found once. The rearrangement joins TRBV29-1 to TRBJ2-1, with 7 positions matching TRBD2. The V and J ends lost 4 bases and 0 bases, in that order; junction bases with no gene match: 6. The length of the CDR3 is 15 residues. Germline V gene lookup returns CDR1 SQVTM and CDR2 ANQGSEA. The CDR3 DNA follows: TGCAGCGTTGCCACTAGCGAGGTCTCCTACAATGAGCAGTTCTTC. This sequence encodes CSVATSEVSYNEQFF.

This rearrangement joins TRBV6-5 to TRBJ2-7; D is unresolved. The germline gives CDR1 MNHEY, CDR2 SVGAGI. Trimming left V 0 bases short and J 5 bases short, with 11 bases between. The CDR3 runs to 14 residues. CDR3 nucleotide sequence: TGTGCCAGCAGTTACTCCCCAAATCGCGACGAGCAGTACTTC. This sequence encodes CASSYSPNRDEQYF.

The chain employs TRBV6-5 and TRBJ1-6, with 9 bases matching TRBD1. The germline gives CDR1 MNHEY, CDR2 SVGAGI. The CDR3 spans 15 residues. The J segment lost 10 bases and the V segment lost 0 bases, leaving 4 bases of the junction unmatched. In DNA, the CDR3 is TGTGCCAGCAGTTACTCGAGGACAGGGGCCTCACCCCTCCACTTT. Amino acid sequence: CASSYSRTGASPLHF.

This clone was recorded a few times. The chain combines TRBV11-2 with TRBJ1-1; TRBD1 matches 7 bases. This CDR3 is 15 amino acids long. From germline, CDR1 is SGHAT and CDR2 FQNNGV. The ends lost 4 bases at V and 1 base at J; junction bases unmatched: 6. CDR3 sequence: CASSSAYRGNTEAFF. In DNA, the CDR3 is TGTGCCAGCAGCTCGGCTTACAGGGGGAACACTGAAGCTTTCTTT.

This rearrangement joins TRBV7-2 to TRBJ2-3; D is perhaps TRBD1 (6 bases). Trimming removed 3 bases at V and 5 bases at J, with 18 bases between. CDR3 length: 16 amino acids. CDR1 is SGHTA and CDR2 is FQGNSA in the germline V gene. The CDR3 spells CASSLLVVRGRDTQYF. The CDR3 nucleotides are TGTGCCAGCAGCTTGTTGGTGGTAAGGGGGAGAGATACGCAGTATTTT.

Details on this clone: The junction shows a germline mismatch at one end, possibly a read error. V is TRBV7-7 and J is TRBJ1-1, with unresolved D. The CDR3 has 13 amino acids. In germline, CDR1 is SSHAT, CDR2 FNYEAQ (reference sequence). In DNA, the CDR3 is TGTGCTAGCAGCTTGGAGCAAGGCACTGAAGCTTTCTTT. Translation gives CASSLEQGTEAFF.

This chain uses TRBV6-5 with TRBJ2-1, with 8 bases matching TRBD2. The V and J ends lost 4 bases and 0 bases, in that order; junction bases with no gene match: 5. This CDR3 spans 16 amino acids. Looked up from germline, CDR1 is MNHEY and CDR2 is SVGAGI. The CDR3 DNA is TGTGCCAGCAGTTCCCGCCTAGCGGGCTCCTACAATGAGCAGTTCTTC. This translates into CASSSRLAGSYNEQFF.

The V and J genes are TRBV23-1 and TRBJ2-7; D may be TRBD1 (6 bases). TRBV23-1 is placed among ORFs of uncertain function. Trimming took 3 bases from V and 0 from J, leaving 9 bases between them. The CDR3 length is 14 residues. CDR3 residues: CASSHGQTSYEQYF. In DNA, the CDR3 is TGCGCCAGCAGTCACGGACAGACCTCCTACGAGCAGTACTTC.

V usage is TRBV10-3 and J usage is TRBJ2-7; tentatively, D is TRBD1 (6 bases). Germline V CDR1 and CDR2: ENHRY, SYGVKD. Trimming left V 4 bases short and J 3 bases short, with 13 bases between. The CDR3 covers 14 residues. CDR3 sequence: CAISGTAEYYEQYF. For the CDR3, the DNA is TGTGCCATCAGTGGGACAGCGGAATACTACGAGCAGTACTTC.

This clone was seen once. Different DNA sequences within this sample yield the same CDR3. The chain uses TRBV7-8 and TRBJ1-2; 8 bases fit TRBD1. CDR3 size: 17 residues. Germline trimming cut 1 base from V and 4 bases from J; bases unmatched to any gene: 11. The germline gives CDR1 SGHVS, CDR2 FQNEAQ. CDR3 sequence: CASSLVRFNDRGYGYTF. In nucleotides, the CDR3 is TGTGCCAGCAGCTTAGTGCGCTTTAACGACAGGGGCTATGGCTACACCTTC.

In the case of this clone: This specimen includes other DNA sequences encoding the same CDR3. The chain uses TRBV27 and TRBJ2-7; 10 nucleotides agree with TRBD2. Trimming took 3 bases from V and 2 from J; bases not matched to a gene: 4. Per the germline V gene, CDR1 is MNHEY and CDR2 is SMNVEV (reference sequence). The CDR3 is 15 residues long. The CDR3 DNA is TGTGCCAGCAGTTTGCGAGCGGGAGGGCCCTACGAGCAGTACTTC. Translated: CASSLRAGGPYEQYF.